This is a list of T cell receptor beta chains from one sample in a study of blood T cell repertoires in COVID-19. Clones were read by immunoSEQ multiplex PCR, and TCRdb kept only the in-frame ones, dropping some. This table holds some 300,000 clones, 90% found once. The sequencing sample was made of PBMCs or T cells enriched from blood (not recorded which). The source is a woman under 30 with acute COVID-19. Both conserved end residues are part of each CDR3.

v_call cdr3_aa
TRBV19 CASTGQGRHEQYF
TRBV5-1 CASSQDRARGGGEAFF
TRBV4-2 CASSQGWRNTDTQYF
TRBV5-1 CASSQRTGDEKLFF
TRBV19 CASSITGGGIYEQYF
TRBV27 CASSDRDRGGDTQYF
TRBV6-5 CASSYRLRPGQGKAFF
TRBV9 CASSVSVDTGELFF
TRBV11-3 CASSPTGDSYNEQFF
TRBV2 CASKEQGAYEQYF
TRBV27 CASRLTGFLENSPLHF
TRBV28 CASTQRAGASEQYF
TRBV7-9 CALNQGTTDTQYF
TRBV2 CASSGIDRESNQPQHF
TRBV7-8 CASSFRDVLSGTSGNTGELFF
TRBV18 CASSPNSEKLFF
TRBV10-3 CATNSGTSGPGELFF
TRBV7-2 CASSLARRGGDSYGYTF